Listed below are T cell receptor beta chains from one sample, sequenced in a study of monozygotic twins with inflammatory bowel disease. TCRdb reworked the 5' RACE reads into one entry per CDR3 protein, no DNA. The repertoire table contains about 450,000 distinct CDR3 sequences. Sequenced input: blood. Every receptor here comes from a human donor with ulcerative colitis or Crohn's disease, or a healthy co-twin of an affected twin (not recorded which). CDR3s include the opening cysteine and the closing phenylalanine or tryptophan. Fields, in order: V gene, J gene, CDR3 protein.

v_call: TRBV12-3/TRBV12-4
j_call: TRBJ1-2
cdr3_aa: CASSLGSGTYYGYTF

v_call: TRBV20-1
j_call: TRBJ1-5
cdr3_aa: CSAPGTGGDQPQHF

v_call: TRBV4-1
j_call: TRBJ2-3
cdr3_aa: CASSQGVISGGSADTQYF

v_call: TRBV20-1
j_call: TRBJ2-7
cdr3_aa: CSARDSAGPDYEQYF

v_call: TRBV11-2
j_call: TRBJ2-7
cdr3_aa: CASSPQLGYEQYF

v_call: TRBV28
j_call: TRBJ1-2
cdr3_aa: CASSPESSYGYTF

v_call: TRBV20-1
j_call: TRBJ1-1
cdr3_aa: CSAQGVDTEAFF

v_call: TRBV30
j_call: TRBJ2-1
cdr3_aa: CAWSAHGPNEQFF

v_call: TRBV15
j_call: TRBJ2-1
cdr3_aa: CATSRGYSGGGYNEQFF

v_call: TRBV4-2
j_call: TRBJ2-7
cdr3_aa: CASSAQEGSYEQYF

v_call: TRBV5-1
j_call: TRBJ2-1
cdr3_aa: CASSLALEQFF